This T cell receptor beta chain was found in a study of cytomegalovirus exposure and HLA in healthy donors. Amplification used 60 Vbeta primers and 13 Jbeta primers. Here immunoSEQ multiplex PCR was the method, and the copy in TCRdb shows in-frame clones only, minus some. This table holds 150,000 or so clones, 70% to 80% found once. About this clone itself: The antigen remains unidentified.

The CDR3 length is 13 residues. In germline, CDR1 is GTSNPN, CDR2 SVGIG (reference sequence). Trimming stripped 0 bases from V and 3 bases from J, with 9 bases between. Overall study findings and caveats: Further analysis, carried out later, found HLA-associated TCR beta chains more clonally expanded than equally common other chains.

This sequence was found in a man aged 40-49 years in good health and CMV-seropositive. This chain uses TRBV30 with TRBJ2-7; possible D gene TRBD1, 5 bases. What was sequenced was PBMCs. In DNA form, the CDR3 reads TGTGCCTGGAGTGTGGGGCAGAACTACGAGCAGTACTTC. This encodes CAWSVGQNYEQYF.